This T cell receptor (beta chain) was found in a study of chemoradiotherapy in HPV16-positive cancers. Study-level background: Candidate HPV-specific clones and shared TCR motifs came from a couple of HPV16-positive patients.

The table came from immunoSEQ multiplex PCR; TCRdb's copy has only in-frame clones and leaves some out. The sample yields approximately 38,000 clones, around three quarters seen once. General study findings and limits: Non-HPV-specific T cells did not expand in tumors during treatment, whereas candidate HPV-specific clones and E7-related motifs did. For HPV16-positive patients, expanding HPV-responsive T cells associated with longer recurrence-free survival.

With regard to this clone: What it binds is unknown.

The V and J ends lost 3 bases and 0 bases, in that order; junction bases with no gene match: 4. CDR3 length: 16 amino acids. CDR1 is SEHNR and CDR2 is FQNEAQ in the germline V gene (reference sequence). This material consisted of blood, taken from a patient who underwent chemoradiotherapy. The receptor's source is a human donor with HPV-associated anogenital cancer. The gene calls are TRBV7-9 and TRBJ2-5; 10 bases map to TRBD1. The CDR3 nucleotides read TGTGCCAGCAGCTTCGGGACAGGGGTGTACCAAGAGACCCAGTACTTC. It translates to CASSFGTGVYQETQYF.